One sample yielded the 21 T cell receptor beta chains listed below, sequenced in a study of T cell changes during pregnancy in multiple sclerosis. TCRdb's copy holds only in-frame clones and misses some; the assay was immunoSEQ multiplex PCR. This table holds tens of thousands of clones, roughly 94% found once. Specimen: peripheral blood, collected after pregnancy. The receptor source for this set is a female donor in good health, enrolled as a control in a pregnancy study.

The chain joins TRBV5-1 to TRBJ2-2; 7 bases are a match to TRBD1. The CDR3 is made up of 14 amino acids. Germline V gene sequence: CDR1 SGHRS, CDR2 YFSETQ. J lost 5 bases, V lost 8 bases, and 9 bases had no gene match. For the CDR3, the DNA is TGCGCCAGTGAGACAGGGTTTAGAACCGGGGAGCTGTTTTTT. Protein product: CASETGFRTGELFF.

The chain uses TRBV28 and TRBJ1-5, with TRBD1 matching over 12 bases. J was trimmed by 7 bases and V by 9 bases; bases with no gene match: 10. CDR1 and CDR2 from the germline V gene are MDHEN and SYDVKM. This CDR3 has 15 amino acids. CDR3 amino acids: CASSPGTGGFQPQHF. CDR3 nucleotides: TGTGCCAGTTCTCCCGGGACAGGGGGCTTCCAGCCCCAGCATTTT.

The V and J genes are TRBV6-1 and TRBJ2-7; possibly TRBD2 for D (6 bases). In germline, CDR1 is MNHNS, CDR2 SASEGT. This CDR3 spans 12 amino acids. V lost 10 bases and J 4 bases, leaving 14 bases between the germline ends. Here the CDR3 reads CAKSDYGYEQYF. The CDR3 bases are TGTGCCAAATCGGACTACGGTTACGAGCAGTACTTC.

V usage is TRBV9 and J usage is TRBJ2-3; 7 positions agree with TRBD2. Germline V lookup: CDR1 SGDLS, CDR2 YYNGEE. Trimming took 3 bases from V and 3 from J; bases not matched to a gene: 10. The CDR3 covers 16 residues. CDR3 bases: TGTGCCAGCAGCGCCCCGCGGGGGAGTGGGACAGATACGCAGTATTTT. Its protein is CASSAPRGSGTDTQYF. The full variable domain, completed using reference TRBV9 and TRBJ2-3, is DSGVTQTPKHLITATGQRVTLRCSPRSGDLSVYWYQQSLDQGLQFLIQYYNGEERAKGNILERFSAQQFPDLHSELNLSSLELGDSALYFCASSAPRGSGTDTQYFGPGTRLTVL.

The rearrangement joins TRBV29-1 to TRBJ2-3, with 9 bases aligning to TRBD2. The V gene end was trimmed by 4 bases and the J gene end by 4 bases; junction bases not matched to a gene: 3. The CDR3 is 13 amino acids. The V gene's germline CDR1 is SQVTM and CDR2 ANQGSEA. CDR3 amino acids: CSVGREGPDTQYF. CDR3 DNA sequence: TGCAGCGTTGGGCGGGAGGGCCCAGATACGCAGTATTTT.

The rearrangement links TRBV9 to TRBJ2-1; 9 bases are shared with TRBD2. Trimming cost V 0 bases and J 4 bases; bases outside gene matches: 5. CDR1 is SGDLS and CDR2 is YYNGEE in the germline V gene. This CDR3 contains 16 residues. The CDR3 nucleotides are TGTGCCAGCAGCGTAGTGGCGGGAGGGAGATACAATGAGCAGTTCTTC. Amino acid sequence: CASSVVAGGRYNEQFF.

This sequence joins TRBV2 and TRBJ2-4; D is unclear. Trimming took 5 bases from V and 5 from J, leaving 10 bases between them. This CDR3 contains 13 residues. The germline gives CDR1 SNHLY, CDR2 FYNNEI. CDR3 bases: TGTGCCAGCAGTTATGTAGAGGAAAACATTCAGTACTTC. Its translation: CASSYVEENIQYF.

This chain joins TRBV2 and TRBJ2-1; D is unclear. This CDR3 comprises 14 residues. Germline V lookup: CDR1 SNHLY, CDR2 FYNNEI. V was pared by 3 bases and J by 2 bases, with 8 bases between. The CDR3 region has the DNA TGTGCCAGCAGTGAGACTTCGCCCTACAATGAGCAGTTCTTC. Translated, it gives CASSETSPYNEQFF.

The rearrangement uses TRBV19 and TRBJ1-1, with TRBD1 identical over 8 bases. The CDR3 is made up of 15 amino acids. Per germline, CDR1 LNHDA and CDR2 SQIVND (reference sequence). Trimming at V came to 5 bases and at J to 2 bases, leaving 7 bases not matched to a gene. CDR3 region: CASSAMTGANTEAFF. The CDR3 DNA is TGTGCCAGTAGTGCAATGACAGGGGCTAACACTGAAGCTTTCTTT.

In this sample, this clone turned up once. In nucleotides, the CDR3 is TGTGCCAGCAGTCCGAACAGGGTTAGGCAGCCCCAGCATTTT. Amino acid sequence: CASSPNRVRQPQHF. The rearrangement links TRBV6-5 to TRBJ1-5; weak D call: TRBD1 (6 bases). The CDR3 has 14 amino acids. V shed 5 bases and J shed 7 bases, with 15 bases lying between them. CDR1 and CDR2 (germline): MNHEY, SVGAGI.

On this clone itself: The germline gene is not matched at one end of the junction; a read error may be the cause. The chain recombines TRBV4-1 with TRBJ2-7; 8 nucleotides agree with TRBD1. From germline, CDR1 is MGHRA and CDR2 YSYEKL. CDR3 size: 16 residues. For the CDR3, the DNA is TGCGCCAACAGCCAAGAAGGCCAGGGGGCCTCCTACGAGCAGTACTTC. Translating it yields CANSQEGQGASYEQYF.

The rearrangement links TRBV2 to TRBJ2-2; TRBD2 agrees at 9 bases. V shed 6 bases and J 6 bases; nucleotides not matched to a gene: 11. The length of the CDR3 is 16 residues. Germline V CDR1 and CDR2: SNHLY, FYNNEI. The CDR3 bases are TGTGCCAGCAGCGAGACTAGCGGAGCGGTGGCCGGGGAGCTGTTTTTT. Amino acid sequence: CASSETSGAVAGELFF.

The sample holds one count of this clone. Written as DNA, the CDR3 is TGTGCCAGCAGTTTCCGGGAAGGAGACGAAGAGCAGTACTTC. It specifies CASSFREGDEEQYF. The V call is TRBV27, the J call TRBJ2-7; D is perhaps TRBD2 (5 bases). The germline CDR1 and CDR2 sequences are MNHEY and SMNVEV (reference sequence). The CDR3 is 14 residues long. V gave up 3 bases and J gave up 7 bases, with 16 bases separating them.

The chain links TRBV5-1 to TRBJ2-1; 11 positions agree with TRBD2. The CDR3 spans 15 residues. Trimming cost V 0 bases and J 10 bases; bases outside gene matches: 6. Germline loops: CDR1 SGHRS, CDR2 YFSETQ. The CDR3 DNA reads TGCGCCAGCAGCTTGGAACTAGCGGGGGTGGAGGAGCAGTTCTTC. Encoded protein: CASSLELAGVEEQFF.

This clone was detected once. The chain has TRBV7-9 and TRBJ1-2; TRBD1 matches at 10 bases. Trimming at V came to 5 bases and at J to 7 bases, leaving 13 bases not matched to a gene. Per the germline V gene, CDR1 is SEHNR and CDR2 is FQNEAQ (reference sequence). The CDR3 is 16 residues long. DNA of the CDR3: TGTGCCAGCAGCCCGAATCTTTGGGACAGGGGAACTGGCTACACCTTC. It specifies CASSPNLWDRGTGYTF.

The rearrangement links TRBV5-1 to TRBJ2-5, with a weak D call TRBD1 (5 bases). V lost 3 bases, J lost 9 bases, and 18 bases lay in between. CDR1 and CDR2 (germline): SGHRS, YFSETQ. The CDR3 loop spans 14 amino acids. The CDR3, as DNA: TGCGCCAGCAGCTATGGGGCCTTGACGAAGGCCCAGTACTTC. Residues: CASSYGALTKAQYF.

The rearrangement links TRBV19 to TRBJ2-1; D call uncertain. Trimming removed 6 bases from V and 4 bases from J, with 13 bases in between. The CDR3 consists of 14 residues. The V gene's germline CDR1 is LNHDA and CDR2 SQIVND (reference sequence). CDR3: CASRPGGIYNEQFF. CDR3 DNA: TGTGCCAGTAGACCTGGCGGCATTTACAATGAGCAGTTCTTC.

This chain connects TRBV4-2 to TRBJ2-5; the match to TRBD2 covers 8 bases. The end of the DNA is better explained by TRBJ2-7, so the J call may be wrong. The CDR3 totals 15 residues. Germline V gene sequence: CDR1 LGHNA, CDR2 YNFKEQ. This CDR3 reads CASSPGVAGTYEQYF. The CDR3 bases are TGTGCCAGCAGCCCAGGGGTAGCGGGGACCTACGAGCAGTACTTC.

This chain uses TRBV28 with TRBJ1-3; no reliable D call. This CDR3 is 13 amino acids long. Trimming took 10 bases from V and 4 from J, leaving 14 bases between them. Germline-derived CDR1 and CDR2 are MDHEN and SYDVKM. CDR3 protein: CATEAVSGNTIYF. CDR3 bases: TGTGCCACCGAGGCGGTCTCCGGAAACACCATATATTTT.

This chain uses TRBV19 with TRBJ2-1; 7 nucleotides agree with TRBD2. The V and J ends lost 5 bases and 0 bases, in that order; junction bases with no gene match: 1. Germline assignment: CDR1 LNHDA and CDR2 SQIVND (reference sequence). This CDR3 comprises 14 residues. CDR3 DNA: TGTGCCAGTAGTTCGGGGGGCTCCTACAATGAGCAGTTCTTC. This sequence encodes CASSSGGSYNEQFF.

The chain employs TRBV27 and TRBJ1-2, with D hard to call. CDR3 length equals 16 residues. Trimming removed 4 bases at V and 4 bases at J, with 19 bases between. Germline loops: CDR1 MNHEY, CDR2 SMNVEV (reference sequence). CDR3 protein: CASSSTPDGRSYGYTF. In DNA form, the CDR3 reads TGTGCCAGCAGTTCGACACCTGATGGCAGGTCCTATGGCTACACCTTC.